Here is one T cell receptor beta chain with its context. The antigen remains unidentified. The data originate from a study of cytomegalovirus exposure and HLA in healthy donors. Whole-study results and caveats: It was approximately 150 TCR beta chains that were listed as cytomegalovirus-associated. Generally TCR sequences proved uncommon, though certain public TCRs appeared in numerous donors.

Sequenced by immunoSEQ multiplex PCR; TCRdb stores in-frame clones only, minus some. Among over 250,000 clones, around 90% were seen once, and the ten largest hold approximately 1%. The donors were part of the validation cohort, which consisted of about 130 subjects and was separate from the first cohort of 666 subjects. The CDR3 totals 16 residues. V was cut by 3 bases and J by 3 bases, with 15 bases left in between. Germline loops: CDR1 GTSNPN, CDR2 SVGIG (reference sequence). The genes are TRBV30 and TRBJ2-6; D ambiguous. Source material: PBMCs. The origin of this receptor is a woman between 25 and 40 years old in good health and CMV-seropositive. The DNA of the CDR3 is TGTGCCTGGAGCGCCGACAAGACCAGTGGGGCCAACGTCCTGACTTTC. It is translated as CAWSADKTSGANVLTF.